The 30 T cell receptor beta chains given below trace back to one sample, sequenced in a study of siplizumab effects on memory and regulatory T cells. Sequencing was performed with immunoSEQ multiplex PCR; in TCRdb, only in-frame clones are kept and a portion is missing. In the table there are 92,000 or so clones, 70% to 90% of which are singletons. Sequences were obtained from CD4+ T cells sorted from blood. The source of these receptors is a human donor in good health.

The chain carries TRBV7-2 and TRBJ2-3, with a tentative D call TRBD2 (5 bases). This CDR3 has 13 amino acids. V was clipped by 2 bases and J by 6 bases, with 9 bases between them. The germline CDR1 and CDR2 sequences are SGHTA and FQGNSA. CDR3 sequence (DNA): TGTGCCAGCAGCTTATCGGGGTTGGATACGCAGTATTTT. It codes for CASSLSGLDTQYF.

The V call is TRBV5-4, the J call TRBJ2-5; possible D gene TRBD1, 5 bases. This CDR3 is 13 amino acids long. V was trimmed by 4 bases and J by 2 bases, leaving 9 bases between them. CDR1 SGHNT and CDR2 YYREEE come from the germline V gene (reference sequence). The CDR3: CASSGTGQETQYF. DNA for the CDR3: TGTGCCAGCAGCGGAACAGGTCAAGAGACCCAGTACTTC.

The chain has TRBV19 and TRBJ2-2; perhaps TRBD1 as D (6 bases). The CDR3 is 15 amino acids. Germline V gene lookup returns CDR1 LNHDA and CDR2 SQIVND (reference sequence). The V end lost 6 bases, the J end lost 0 bases, and 11 bases lay between the germline ends. The CDR3 nucleotides are TGTGCCAGTAGGGCAGGGGCCTCGAACACCGGGGAGCTGTTTTTT. Amino acids: CASRAGASNTGELFF.

This clone was recorded a few times. The chain recombines TRBV20-1 with TRBJ2-1; a possible D gene is TRBD1 (6 bases). This CDR3 contains 11 residues. The V gene lost 6 bases and the J gene lost 10 bases, with 13 bases spanning the gap. Germline V CDR1 and CDR2: DFQATT, SNEGSKA (reference sequence). The CDR3 DNA reads TGCAGTGCCTCCGACAGGCAAGAGCAGTTCTTC. It specifies CSASDRQEQFF.

The V gene is TRBV14, the J gene TRBJ2-7; the D is unclear. This CDR3 is 16 amino acids long. Between the trimmed V and J ends, which lost 3 bases and 1 base, there was a span of 16 bases. The germline V gene has CDR1 SGHDN and CDR2 FVKESK. CDR3 protein: CASSHQSTAWSYEQYF. The CDR3 region has the DNA TGTGCCAGCAGCCACCAAAGCACTGCGTGGTCCTACGAGCAGTACTTC.

This chain joins TRBV5-4 and TRBJ1-1; D is uncertain. CDR1 SGHNT and CDR2 YYREEE come from the germline V gene (reference sequence). CDR3 size: 13 residues. V was shortened by 1 base and J by 10 bases, with 14 bases between the two germline ends. CDR3 sequence reads: CASSLQAAAGAFF. The CDR3 DNA reads TGTGCCAGCAGCTTGCAGGCGGCGGCGGGAGCTTTCTTT.

The chain recombines TRBV5-1 with TRBJ2-7; the D gene is possibly TRBD1 (5 bases). The CDR3 contains 14 residues. The V and J ends lost 0 bases and 5 bases respectively, with 12 bases between them. Germline V CDR1 and CDR2: SGHRS, YFSETQ. DNA of the CDR3: TGCGCCAGCAGCTTGGATAGGGGCGGTAACGAGCAGTACTTC. Translation gives CASSLDRGGNEQYF.

V is TRBV19 and J is TRBJ2-7, with D perhaps matching TRBD1 or TRBD2 (5 bases each). The CDR3 has 14 amino acids. V was cut by 5 bases and J by 5 bases, with 16 bases left in between. The germline V gene encodes CDR1 LNHDA and CDR2 SQIVND (reference sequence). For the CDR3, the DNA is TGTGCCAGTAGTGCCGGGACCTGGGCCAACGAGCAGTACTTC. This sequence encodes CASSAGTWANEQYF. Based on the CDR3 plus reference TRBV19 and TRBJ2-7, the full variable domain is DGGITQSPKYLFRKEGQNVTLSCEQNLNHDAMYWYRQDPGQGLRLIYYSQIVNDFQKGDIAEGYSVSREKKESFPLTVTSAQKNPTAFYLCASSAGTWANEQYFGPGTRLTVT.

The genes are TRBV4-2 and TRBJ2-2; TRBD2 matches at 7 bases. The CDR3 consists of 16 residues. The germline gives CDR1 LGHNA, CDR2 YNFKEQ. Trimming removed 2 bases from V and 0 bases from J; junction bases left unmatched: 3. CDR3 residues: CASSQTTSANTGELFF. The CDR3 coding sequence is TGTGCCAGCAGCCAAACTACTAGCGCGAACACCGGGGAGCTGTTTTTT.

This chain links TRBV10-3 with TRBJ1-6; possibly TRBD1 for D (6 bases). The germline CDR1 and CDR2 sequences are ENHRY and SYGVKD. V was cut by 0 bases and J by 8 bases, with 14 bases left in between. The CDR3 contains 16 residues. CDR3 protein: CAISESGRGVDSPLHF. The CDR3 region has the DNA TGTGCCATCAGTGAGTCTGGTAGGGGGGTTGATTCACCCCTCCACTTT.

J is TRBJ2-1 and V is TRBV30; D possibly corresponds to TRBD1 (6 bases). Germline CDR1 GTSNPN, CDR2 SVGIG (reference sequence). The CDR3 has 13 amino acids. V lost 3 bases and J 8 bases, leaving 14 bases between the germline ends. The DNA for the CDR3 is TGTGCCTGGAGGGGGGCCCCGGGCCATGAGCAGTTCTTC. It specifies CAWRGAPGHEQFF. Supplemented by reference TRBV30 and TRBJ2-1, the full variable domain reads SQTIHQWPATLVQPVGSPLSLECTVEGTSNPNLYWYRQAAGRGLQLLFYSVGIGQISSEVPQNLSASRPQDRQFILSSKKLLLSDSGFYLCAWRGAPGHEQFFGPGTRLTVL.

This clone has at least ten counts. This chain connects TRBV11-3 to TRBJ2-7, with 9 bases aligning to TRBD1. J lost 3 bases, V lost 0 bases, and 6 bases had no gene match. The CDR3 runs to 16 residues. In germline, CDR1 is SGHNT, CDR2 YENEEA. DNA of the CDR3: TGTGCCAGCAGCTTAGAGCAGACAGGGGGAAGCTACGAGCAGTACTTC. This encodes CASSLEQTGGSYEQYF.

CDR3 bases: TGTGCCAGCAGCAGGGACAGGGCGAATCAGCCCCAGCATTTT. Translated, it gives CASSRDRANQPQHF. V gene TRBV7-8 combines with J gene TRBJ1-5; TRBD1 agrees at 9 bases. CDR1 and CDR2 from the germline V gene are SGHVS and FQNEAQ. This CDR3 spans 14 amino acids. V was pared by 5 bases and J by 4 bases, with 3 bases of the junction left unmatched. Using reference TRBV7-8 and TRBJ1-5 for the parts outside the CDR3, the full variable domain is GAGVSQSPRYKVAKRGQDVALRCDPISGHVSLFWYQQALGQGPEFLTYFQNEAQLDKSGLPSDRFFAERPEGSVSTLKIQRTQQEDSAVYLCASSRDRANQPQHFGDGTRLSIL.

The gene calls are TRBV12-5 and TRBJ1-1; TRBD1 might be the D (5 bases). The CDR3 contains 15 residues. Germline V gives CDR1 LGHNT, CDR2 FRNRAP. With 0 bases removed from V and 3 bases from J, the gap between germline ends came to 11 bases. The chain's CDR3 is CASGLVLGRDTEAFF. Here the CDR3 DNA reads TGTGCTAGTGGTTTGGTACTGGGCAGGGACACTGAAGCTTTCTTT.

The J gene is TRBJ1-2, the V gene TRBV2; D might be TRBD1 (5 bases). CDR1 SNHLY and CDR2 FYNNEI come from the germline V gene. V lost 6 bases, J lost 2 bases, and 7 bases lay in between. This CDR3 spans 12 amino acids. CDR3 amino acids: CASSRVNYGYTF. In DNA form, the CDR3 reads TGTGCCAGCAGCAGGGTAAACTATGGCTACACCTTC.

The rearrangement uses TRBV30 and TRBJ2-1; D gene unclear. The V end was cut by 4 bases, the J end by 4 bases, with 11 bases between. The germline V gene has CDR1 GTSNPN and CDR2 SVGIG (reference sequence). This CDR3 is built from 13 residues. CDR3 in DNA: TGTGCCTGGACCCCGTCGGCTTACAATGAGCAGTTCTTC. Amino acid sequence: CAWTPSAYNEQFF.

The CDR3 DNA reads TGTGCCAGCAGCGGGACAGGGGACCTTAACACTGAAGCTTTCTTT. As protein: CASSGTGDLNTEAFF. V gene TRBV13 combines with J gene TRBJ1-1, with 10 bases aligning to TRBD1. There are 15 residues in the CDR3. Germline values: CDR1 PRHDT, CDR2 FYEKMQ (reference sequence). The V gene end was trimmed by 5 bases and the J gene end by 2 bases; junction bases not matched to a gene: 5. The variable domain in full, with the rest retrieved from reference TRBV13 and TRBJ1-1, is AAGVIQSPRHLIKEKRETATLKCYPIPRHDTVYWYQQGPGQDPQFLISFYEKMQSDKGSIPDRFSAQQFSDYHSELNMSSLELGDSALYFCASSGTGDLNTEAFFGQGTRLTVV.

This rearrangement joins TRBV4-2 to TRBJ2-5, with 9 bases lining up with TRBD2. CDR1 and CDR2 from the germline V gene are LGHNA and YNFKEQ. With 1 base clipped from V and 3 bases from J, the junction kept 3 bases outside the gene matches. This CDR3 comprises 15 residues. CDR3: CASSQASGTEETQYF. CDR3 bases: TGTGCCAGCAGCCAAGCTAGCGGGACCGAAGAGACCCAGTACTTC.

The chain links TRBV7-9 to TRBJ2-3; tentative D call: TRBD2 (6 bases). V was pared by 1 base and J by 0 bases, with 14 bases between. CDR3 length equals 17 residues. Per the germline V gene, CDR1 is SEHNR and CDR2 is FQNEAQ (reference sequence). The CDR3 spells CASSLGLARSSTDTQYF. The CDR3 coding sequence is TGTGCCAGCAGCTTAGGTCTAGCGCGCTCTAGCACAGATACGCAGTATTTT.

The chain links TRBV7-2 to TRBJ2-7; TRBD2 might be the D (6 bases). Germline CDR1 SGHTA, CDR2 FQGNSA. The CDR3 is 13 residues long. V shed 5 bases and J shed 4 bases, with 12 bases lying between them. This CDR3 is CASSPRLAYEQYF. CDR3 in DNA: TGTGCCAGCAGCCCTCGGCTAGCGTACGAGCAGTACTTC. Full variable domain (remainder filled in from reference TRBV7-2 and TRBJ2-7): GAGVSQSPSNKVTEKGKDVELRCDPISGHTALYWYRQSLGQGLEFLIYFQGNSAPDKSGLPSDRFSAERTGGSVSTLTIQRTQQEDSAVYLCASSPRLAYEQYFGPGTRLTVT.

The chain recombines TRBV7-3 with TRBJ1-1; D is unclear. Germline CDR1 reads SGHTA; CDR2 reads FQGTGA. The CDR3 length is 14 residues. V shed 1 base and J shed 2 bases, with 8 bases lying between them. The CDR3 region is CASSLSHANTEAFF. DNA of the CDR3: TGTGCCAGCAGCTTAAGCCACGCTAACACTGAAGCTTTCTTT. The full variable domain, rest sourced from reference TRBV7-3 and TRBJ1-1, is GAGVSQTPSNKVTEKGKYVELRCDPISGHTALYWYRQSLGQGPEFLIYFQGTGAADDSGLPNDRFFAVRPEGSVSTLKIQRTERGDSAVYLCASSLSHANTEAFFGQGTRLTVV.

The V and J genes are TRBV9 and TRBJ2-5; 7 bases match TRBD2. Germline CDR1 reads SGDLS; CDR2 reads YYNGEE. J was trimmed by 5 bases and V by 3 bases; bases with no gene match: 4. CDR3 length equals 13 residues. The DNA of the CDR3 is TGTGCCAGCAGCGACGGGCGGGGGGAGACCCAGTACTTC. It is translated as CASSDGRGETQYF.

This clone was seen once. The chain is built from TRBV28 and TRBJ2-5, with D unresolved. The V gene lost 0 bases and the J gene lost 2 bases, with 13 bases spanning the gap. The CDR3 totals 16 residues. Germline V CDR1 and CDR2: MDHEN, SYDVKM. DNA for the CDR3: TGTGCCAGCAGTTTATGGGTGGCCAGCCTACAAGAGACCCAGTACTTC. Protein: CASSLWVASLQETQYF.

The chain recombines TRBV9 with TRBJ2-3; D not resolved. The germline V gene has CDR1 SGDLS and CDR2 YYNGEE. There are 14 residues in the CDR3. The V gene lost 3 bases and the J gene lost 5 bases, with 13 bases spanning the gap. The CDR3 DNA follows: TGTGCCAGCAGCGCCCAGGCCGCAGTAGATACGCAGTATTTT. It specifies CASSAQAAVDTQYF.

This clone has only one observation. The chain is built from TRBV10-2 and TRBJ2-7, with 9 bases matching TRBD1. Germline V gives CDR1 WSHSY, CDR2 SAAADI. CDR3 size: 14 residues. Germline trimming cut 7 bases from V and 0 bases from J; bases unmatched to any gene: 4. CDR3 in DNA: TGCGCCAGCACGGGACAGGGTTTCTCCTACGAGCAGTACTTC. Translating it yields CASTGQGFSYEQYF.

V usage is TRBV19 and J usage is TRBJ2-7, with D hard to call. CDR3 length: 14 amino acids. V was pared by 5 bases and J by 3 bases, with 14 bases between. Germline V CDR1 and CDR2: LNHDA, SQIVND (reference sequence). The CDR3 bases are TGTGCCAGTAGTCTAAGAAAGGAACACTACGAGCAGTACTTC. This encodes CASSLRKEHYEQYF.

V gene TRBV29-1 combines with J gene TRBJ1-1; D not certain. The V end lost 7 bases, the J end lost 1 base, and 13 bases lay between the germline ends. CDR3 size: 13 residues. CDR1 and CDR2 (germline): SQVTM, ANQGSEA. The CDR3 sequence is CSARGRTNTEAFF. The CDR3 coding sequence is TGCAGCGCCCGAGGACGGACGAACACTGAAGCTTTCTTT.

This chain uses TRBV25-1 with TRBJ2-1; no clear D gene. The CDR3 covers 15 residues. CDR1 MGHDK and CDR2 SYGVNS come from the germline V gene. Trimming took off 4 bases at V and 0 bases at J, with 10 bases between the two ends. DNA for the CDR3: TGTGCCAGCAGTGGGAACAGAGGCTCCTACAATGAGCAGTTCTTC. It specifies CASSGNRGSYNEQFF.

The chain is built from TRBV5-6 and TRBJ2-7; D may be TRBD1 or TRBD2 (5 bases each). V lost 3 bases to trimming and J lost 3 bases, with 10 bases between them. This CDR3 spans 13 amino acids. Germline values: CDR1 SGHDT, CDR2 YYEEEE. The CDR3 region has the DNA TGTGCCAGCAGCTGGGGGACGAGCTACGAGCAGTACTTC. Translated, it gives CASSWGTSYEQYF.

The chain uses TRBV7-5 and TRBJ2-2; the D call in the table, TRBD2, was not verified against the DNA. TRBV7-5 is termed a pseudogene. The CDR3 sequence is 14 residues long. The CDR3 loop reads CVSTRVANTGELFF. CDR3 in DNA: TGTGTCAGCACCCGGGTCGCCAACACCGGGGAGCTGTTTTTT.